Reported below is one T cell receptor (beta chain). The antigen is unknown. These data come from a study of T cells after yellow fever vaccination. Whole-study context: For low cell numbers, libraries were made with SMART-Seq v4 Ultra Low Input.

Whole-study findings and limits: Contaminants from the bulk population, in the form of abundant clonotypes, could be found in FACS-sorted repertoires.

Germline V gene lookup returns CDR1 LGHNT and CDR2 FRNRAP. V lost 1 base, J lost 10 bases, and 11 bases lay in between. This CDR3 contains 14 residues. A single record per CDR3 protein comes from TCRdb applying MiXCR to the 5' RACE reads. This sample has fewer than 150,000 distinct CDR3 sequences; 6.5% to 9% occur once, and the top ten carry 2.5% to 3%. Sequencing was performed on CD4+ T cells sorted from PBMCs, taken more than 40 days after the first yellow fever vaccination. This chain uses TRBV12-5 with TRBJ1-6, with a weak D call TRBD1 (5 bases). The clonotype comes from a man aged 18 to 29 who received the YFV17D yellow fever vaccine. CDR3 nucleotides: TGTGCTAGTGGTTTGGGGGACCTCTGGTCACCCCTCCACTTT. The encoded protein is CASGLGDLWSPLHF.